The entry below gives a single TCR beta chain sequence along with its context. The data were obtained in a study of blood T cell repertoires in COVID-19. As for the study in general: The United States, Italy and Spain supplied acute and convalescent COVID-19 samples. PBMCs, B-cell-depleted T cells, or T cells were the source of the cDNA or gDNA that made up the material.

Original data processing: Researchers report that nucleated cell counts were estimated from reference gene primer amplification. TCRdb's copy holds only in-frame clones and misses some; the assay was immunoSEQ multiplex PCR. For V, J and clone size, that table is used; D and trimming come from the DNA. The table shows 35,000 to 40,000 clones, with around 81% occurring only once. The CDR3 is 17 amino acids. Looked up from germline, CDR1 is SGHDT and CDR2 is YYEEEE. The V and J ends lost 4 bases and 4 bases respectively, with 23 bases between them. The source material was peripheral blood. The sequence derives from a man aged 45 to 65 with active COVID-19. The chain uses TRBV5-6 and TRBJ1-2, with a possible D match to TRBD1 (5 bases). CDR3 sequence reads: CASSAEGYLGLSYGYTF. The CDR3, as DNA: TGTGCCAGCAGCGCCGAAGGTTACTTGGGACTATCCTATGGCTACACCTTC.